Given below is one T cell receptor (beta chain) in context. Those who participated ranged in age from roughly 18 to 100 years and resided in about two dozen US areas. Cohort allocation depended upon clinical history that participants reported. Deletions cut 2 bases from V and 1 base from J, with 11 bases between. Looked up from germline, CDR1 is SNHLY and CDR2 is FYNNEI. The CDR3 has 15 residues. The sample originates from a study of blood T cell repertoires in COVID-19. Study-wide background: PBMCs, B-cell-depleted T cells, or T cells were the source of the cDNA or gDNA that made up the material.

TCRdb's table, derived via immunoSEQ multiplex PCR, lists solely in-frame clones and lacks some. This sample yields roughly 300,000 clones, of which 65% to 90% are seen a single time; roughly 4% belongs to the top ten. Sequenced input: PBMCs or T cells enriched from blood (not recorded which). This clonotype originated in a woman between 35 and 50 years old with acute COVID-19. This sequence joins TRBV2 and TRBJ1-1, with TRBD1 as a possible D gene (5 bases). The CDR3 loop is CASSEQGSGNTEAFF. CDR3 DNA sequence: TGTGCCAGCAGTGAACAGGGTTCTGGGAACACTGAAGCTTTCTTT.